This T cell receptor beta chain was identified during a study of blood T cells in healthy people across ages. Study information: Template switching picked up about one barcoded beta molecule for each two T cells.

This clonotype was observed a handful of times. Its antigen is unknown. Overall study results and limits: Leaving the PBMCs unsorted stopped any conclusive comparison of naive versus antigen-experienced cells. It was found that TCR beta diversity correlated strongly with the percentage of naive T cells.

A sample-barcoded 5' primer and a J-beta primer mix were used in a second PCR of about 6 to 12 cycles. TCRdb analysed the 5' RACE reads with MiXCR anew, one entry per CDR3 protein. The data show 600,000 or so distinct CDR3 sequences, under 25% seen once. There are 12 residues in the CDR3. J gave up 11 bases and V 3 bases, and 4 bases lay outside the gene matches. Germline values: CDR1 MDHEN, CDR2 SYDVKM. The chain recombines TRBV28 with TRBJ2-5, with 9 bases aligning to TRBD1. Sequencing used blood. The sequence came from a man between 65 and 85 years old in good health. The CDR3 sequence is CASSFGDRAQYF. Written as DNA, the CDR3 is TGTGCCAGCAGTTTCGGGGACAGGGCGCAGTACTTC.